These T cell receptor beta chains were read from a single sample in a study of blood T cell repertoires in COVID-19. Clones were read by immunoSEQ multiplex PCR, and TCRdb kept only the in-frame ones, dropping some. The repertoire consists of about 73,000 clones, with 80% to 85% occurring once and the leading ten covering under 2%. Sequencing used peripheral blood. The receptors originated from a woman aged 60-70 years with acute or convalescent COVID-19. CDR3s include the opening cysteine and the closing phenylalanine or tryptophan. The D gene is left open where the match is weak. Rows may omit the clone size; those that give it use once, few, many or a size class.

TRBV27	TRBD1	-	TRBJ1-1	TGTGCCAGCAACGGATTAACAGGGGAGAGCACTGAAGCTTTCTTT	CASNGLTGESTEAFF
TRBV30	-	-	TRBJ1-2	TGTGCCTGGAGTTCAGGCGGGGGCTACACCTTC	CAWSSGGGYTF
TRBV9	-	-	TRBJ1-2	TGTGCCAGCAGCGCCCAGATCCGGGGGGGTGGCTACACCTTC	CASSAQIRGGGYTF
TRBV28	TRBD1	once	TRBJ2-5	TGTGCCAGCAGTCTAAGACAGGGGTTGGCAGAGACCCAGTACTTC	CASSLRQGLAETQYF
TRBV19	-	once	TRBJ1-1	TGTGCCAGTAGTATTGGGCAGGGCTTAATGAACACTGAAGCTTTCTTT	CASSIGQGLMNTEAFF
TRBV6-5	-	-	TRBJ1-2	TGTGCCAGCGCCGCTCGGAGCGGGACTGGCTACACCTTC	CASAARSGTGYTF
TRBV6-1	-	-	TRBJ2-1	TGTGCCAGCAGTGAATACCCAGGGGCCGCCTACAATGAGCAGTTCTTC	CASSEYPGAAYNEQFF
TRBV11-2	TRBD2	-	TRBJ2-7	TGTGCCAGCAGCGCGACTAGCGGGGTGTACGAGCAGTACTTC	CASSATSGVYEQYF
TRBV28	TRBD2	-	TRBJ2-1	TGTGCCAGTACTAGCGGGAGGGTTCGAGAGCAGTTCTTC	CASTSGRVREQFF
TRBV18	TRBD2	-	TRBJ2-2	TGTGCCAGCGCGCTAGCGGGACTCACCGGGGAGCTGTTTTTT	CASALAGLTGELFF
TRBV2	-	-	TRBJ1-1	TGTGCCAGCAGTGAAACAGTGAACACTGAAGCTTTCTTT	CASSETVNTEAFF
TRBV30	TRBD2	-	TRBJ2-3	TGTGCCGGGAGGCGGGGGGCAGATACGCAGTATTTT	CAGRRGADTQYF